The 29 T cell receptor beta chains reported below all come from one sample, sequenced in a study of T cells after posttransplantation cyclophosphamide. Method: immunoSEQ multiplex PCR; TCRdb's copy keeps in-frame clones and lacks some. This table holds about 24,000 clones, around 86% found once. The sample consisted of PBMCs. These receptors were taken from a woman aged 55-69 years with a blood cancer, CMV-positive, and with a related stem cell donor.

The rearrangement joins TRBV18 to TRBJ2-6; D may be TRBD1 (5 bases). The germline V gene encodes CDR1 KGHSH and CDR2 LQKENI. Trimming pared 3 bases from V and 0 bases from J, leaving 6 bases between. The CDR3 covers 15 residues. The DNA of the CDR3 is TGTGCCAGCTCACCCGACAGCTCTGGGGCCAACGTCCTGACTTTC. This encodes CASSPDSSGANVLTF.

This clone was observed a single time. Here the CDR3 DNA reads TGTGCCTGGAGGAAGGACAGGGGGTTTTTAGTATCTAGCAATCAGCCCCAGCATTTT. It is translated as CAWRKDRGFLVSSNQPQHF. The chain has TRBV30 and TRBJ1-5, with TRBD1 identical over 10 bases. Per germline, CDR1 GTSNPN and CDR2 SVGIG (reference sequence). The CDR3 runs 19 residues. With V trimmed by 3 bases and J by 0 bases, 14 bases remained unmatched. The full variable domain, with the rest looked up from reference TRBV30 and TRBJ1-5, is SQTIHQWPATLVQPVGSPLSLECTVEGTSNPNLYWYRQAAGRGLQLLFYSVGIGQISSEVPQNLSASRPQDRQFILSSKKLLLSDSGFYLCAWRKDRGFLVSSNQPQHFGDGTRLSIL.

This chain links TRBV5-8 with TRBJ2-3; perhaps TRBD1 as D (5 bases). Germline V CDR1 and CDR2: SGHTS, YDEGEE. This CDR3 spans 15 amino acids. The ends were cut back, 2 bases at V and 2 bases at J, with 12 bases in the middle. This CDR3 is CASSFDRANTDTQYF. In DNA form, the CDR3 reads TGTGCCAGCAGCTTCGACAGAGCCAACACAGATACGCAGTATTTT.

This chain connects TRBV15 to TRBJ2-1; TRBD2 is a possible D gene (5 bases). CDR1 and CDR2 (germline): LNHNV, YYDKDF (reference sequence). Trimming took off 0 bases at V and 8 bases at J, with 8 bases between the two ends. The CDR3 consists of 13 residues. The CDR3 here is CATSRDMRDEQFF. Here the CDR3 DNA reads TGTGCCACCAGCAGAGATATGAGGGATGAGCAGTTCTTC.

The CDR3 sequence: CASSLEGQGGGYTF. The CDR3 DNA follows: TGTGCCAGCAGCTTGGAGGGACAAGGGGGCGGCTACACCTTC. The chain recombines TRBV5-5 with TRBJ1-2, with TRBD1 matching 7 bases. The V segment lost 0 bases and the J segment 8 bases; nucleotides outside the gene matches: 7. Germline lookup yields CDR1 SGHKS and CDR2 YYEKEE (reference sequence). The CDR3 has 14 residues.

The chain recombines TRBV7-2 with TRBJ2-7; 9 nucleotides agree with TRBD1. The junction had 11 bases not matched to a gene; V was cut back by 4 bases and J by 7 bases. The CDR3 spans 15 residues. CDR1 is SGHTA and CDR2 is FQGNSA in the germline V gene. DNA of the CDR3: TGTGCCAGCAGCTCACAAACCGGGACAGGGAAAGAGCAGTACTTC. Translated: CASSSQTGTGKEQYF.

The CDR3: CASSEEPPQQYF. For the CDR3, the DNA is TGTGCCAGCAGTGAAGAGCCCCCACAGCAGTACTTC. The chain combines TRBV6-1 with TRBJ2-5, with D hard to call. Trimming stripped 1 base from V and 11 bases from J, with 11 bases between. CDR1 and CDR2 (germline): MNHNS, SASEGT. This CDR3 is 12 amino acids long.

The chain uses TRBV5-1 and TRBJ1-2, with 9 positions matching TRBD1. The CDR3 sequence is 15 residues long. Germline values: CDR1 SGHRS, CDR2 YFSETQ. The V and J ends lost 4 bases and 7 bases, in that order; junction bases with no gene match: 11. CDR3 in DNA: TGCGCCAGCAGCGCGCAGGGGACAGGGAAGGGTGGCTACACCTTC. Translation gives CASSAQGTGKGGYTF.

The V call is TRBV27, the J call TRBJ1-6; TRBD1 is a possible D gene (5 bases). This CDR3 spans 17 amino acids. V was pared by 0 bases and J by 3 bases, with 12 bases between. Germline loops: CDR1 MNHEY, CDR2 SMNVEV (reference sequence). CDR3 DNA: TGTGCCAGCAGTTTATCTCCCTTAAGGGGCTATAATTCACCCCTCCACTTT. Translation gives CASSLSPLRGYNSPLHF.

The chain recombines TRBV5-1 with TRBJ2-7; 7 nucleotides agree with TRBD2. This CDR3 contains 17 residues. CDR1 and CDR2 from the germline V gene are SGHRS and YFSETQ. Losses at the gene ends were 4 bases for V and 4 bases for J; bases not matched to a gene: 17. CDR3 DNA sequence: TGCGCCAGCAGCACCACATACGTAGGGGCGGGAGTTTACGAGCAGTACTTC. Translated: CASSTTYVGAGVYEQYF.

The chain is built from TRBV7-3 and TRBJ1-1; possibly TRBD1 for D (6 bases). The CDR3 has 16 amino acids. V shed 6 bases and J shed 3 bases, with 20 bases lying between them. The germline V gene encodes CDR1 SGHTA and CDR2 FQGTGA. CDR3 residues: CASSLHPRTVDTEAFF. CDR3 sequence (DNA): TGTGCCAGCAGTCTCCACCCTCGGACAGTAGACACTGAAGCTTTCTTT.

J is TRBJ2-5 and V is TRBV25-1, with a tentative D call TRBD2 (7 bases). Germline V CDR1 and CDR2: MGHDK, SYGVNS. Trimming stripped 1 base from V and 3 bases from J, with 15 bases between. The CDR3 spans 16 residues. The CDR3 here is CASSELGTGREETQYF. CDR3 bases: TGTGCCAGCAGTGAATTAGGTACAGGGAGGGAAGAGACCCAGTACTTC.

The chain uses TRBV6-5 and TRBJ1-2; 10 bases fit TRBD1. CDR3 length equals 15 residues. Trimming cost V 6 bases and J 2 bases; bases outside gene matches: 6. The germline V gene encodes CDR1 MNHEY and CDR2 SVGAGI. In DNA, the CDR3 is TGTGCCAGCAGACGGGACAGGGGACCCAACTATGGCTACACCTTC. Translation gives CASRRDRGPNYGYTF.

V usage is TRBV7-9 and J usage is TRBJ2-5, with D uncertain. This CDR3 is built from 11 residues. The V and J ends lost 5 bases and 7 bases respectively, with 8 bases between them. CDR1 and CDR2 from the germline V gene are SEHNR and FQNEAQ (reference sequence). The CDR3 loop reads CASSLYGTQYF. The DNA for the CDR3 is TGTGCCAGCAGCCTATATGGGACCCAGTACTTC.

This clone was detected only once. The germline gene is not matched at one end of the junction; a read error may be the cause. The genes are TRBV5-1 and TRBJ2-5; possible D gene TRBD2, 6 bases. CDR3 size: 15 residues. Germline values: CDR1 SGHRS, CDR2 YFSETQ. As DNA, the CDR3 is TGCGCCAGCAGCTGGGGAGGACTCCCCCAAGAGACCCGGTACTTC. It codes for CASSWGGLPQETRYF.

The J gene is TRBJ2-1, the V gene TRBV7-2; D may be TRBD2 (6 bases). Trimming took 5 bases from V and 3 from J, leaving 11 bases between them. Germline assignment: CDR1 SGHTA and CDR2 FQGNSA. CDR3 size: 14 residues. The CDR3, as DNA: TGTGCCAGCAGCCGCGGGACTTTCTACAATGAGCAGTTCTTC. This codes for CASSRGTFYNEQFF.

J is TRBJ2-1 and V is TRBV30; 12 bases align to TRBD2. Unmatched junction bases numbered 6, after V lost 0 bases and J lost 9 bases. Per the germline V gene, CDR1 is GTSNPN and CDR2 is SVGIG (reference sequence). The CDR3 covers 15 residues. This CDR3 reads CAWSVLAGGPGEQFF. CDR3 nucleotide sequence: TGTGCCTGGAGTGTCCTAGCGGGAGGGCCCGGTGAGCAGTTCTTC. Full variable domain (remainder filled in from reference TRBV30 and TRBJ2-1): SQTIHQWPATLVQPVGSPLSLECTVEGTSNPNLYWYRQAAGRGLQLLFYSVGIGQISSEVPQNLSASRPQDRQFILSSKKLLLSDSGFYLCAWSVLAGGPGEQFFGPGTRLTVL.

The rearrangement uses TRBV7-2 and TRBJ2-1; 8 positions agree with TRBD1. CDR3 length: 17 residues. Germline values: CDR1 SGHTA, CDR2 FQGNSA. Unmatched junction bases numbered 7, after V lost 3 bases and J lost 0 bases. In DNA form, the CDR3 reads TGTGCCAGCAGCTTTGCGCCAGGGGGCGGCTCCTACAATGAGCAGTTCTTC. This encodes CASSFAPGGGSYNEQFF. The entire variable domain, with the rest obtained from reference TRBV7-2 and TRBJ2-1, is as follows: GAGVSQSPSNKVTEKGKDVELRCDPISGHTALYWYRQSLGQGLEFLIYFQGNSAPDKSGLPSDRFSAERTGGSVSTLTIQRTQQEDSAVYLCASSFAPGGGSYNEQFFGPGTRLTVL.

The V call is TRBV28, the J call TRBJ2-1; D may be TRBD2 (6 bases). The germline V and J ends were trimmed by 3 bases and 3 bases, with 12 bases remaining between them. The length of the CDR3 is 15 residues. From germline, CDR1 is MDHEN and CDR2 SYDVKM. The CDR3 protein is CASSLTSGFYNEQFF. The CDR3 bases are TGTGCCAGCAGTTTGACTAGTGGTTTCTACAATGAGCAGTTCTTC.

This clone occurred a few times. The chain uses TRBV7-9 and TRBJ1-1; 7 bases are shared with TRBD1. The germline gives CDR1 SEHNR, CDR2 FQNEAQ (reference sequence). CDR3 size: 15 residues. V was pared by 6 bases and J by 4 bases, with 11 bases of the junction left unmatched. The CDR3 sequence is CASRGPYRGGTEAFF. In DNA form, the CDR3 reads TGTGCCAGCAGAGGCCCGTACAGGGGAGGCACTGAAGCTTTCTTT.

This clone was detected only once. The J gene is TRBJ2-1, the V gene TRBV25-1; 7 bases map to TRBD2. Unmatched junction bases numbered 13, after V lost 5 bases and J lost 12 bases. This CDR3 region has 14 residues. Germline values: CDR1 MGHDK, CDR2 SYGVNS. CDR3 nucleotides: TGTGCCAGCAGTACGGGGGGAACTTTAATGAGGCAGTTCTTC. Translation gives CASSTGGTLMRQFF.

V gene TRBV20-1 combines with J gene TRBJ1-2, with unresolved D. The CDR3 extends over 11 amino acids. Germline CDR1 reads DFQATT; CDR2 reads SNEGSKA (reference sequence). V was shortened by 7 bases and J by 4 bases, with 10 bases between the two germline ends. The CDR3 DNA reads as TGCAGTGGGAAGGAGGGCTATGGCTACACCTTC. Translation: CSGKEGYGYTF.

The genes are TRBV18 and TRBJ2-4; 13 bases agree with TRBD2. Unmatched junction bases numbered 4, after V lost 3 bases and J lost 2 bases. The CDR3 has 17 amino acids. Germline V CDR1 and CDR2: KGHSH, LQKENI. CDR3 protein: CASSPRLAGGTKNIQYF. CDR3 bases: TGTGCCAGCTCACCCCGACTAGCGGGAGGAACCAAAAACATTCAGTACTTC.

This clone was picked up a small number of times. The V gene is TRBV5-1, the J gene TRBJ2-2, with 8 bases that match TRBD2. Germline CDR1 is SGHRS and CDR2 is YFSETQ. The trim removed 6 bases at V and 6 bases at J, leaving 7 bases unmatched. The CDR3 runs 14 residues. In nucleotides, the CDR3 is TGCGCCAGCAAGGGACTAGTGGGTCCCGGGGAGCTGTTTTTT. It specifies CASKGLVGPGELFF.

The V gene is TRBV6-1, the J gene TRBJ2-1, with 7 bases identical to TRBD2. V gave up 8 bases and J gave up 12 bases; unmatched junction bases: 19. In germline, CDR1 is MNHNS, CDR2 SASEGT. This CDR3 has 15 residues. For the CDR3, the DNA is TGTGCCAGCGGGGAGAGCGGGACGACATCTCTCTCGCAGTTCTTC. Its translation is CASGESGTTSLSQFF.

The chain employs TRBV30 and TRBJ2-1; D is possibly TRBD2 (7 bases). V lost 0 bases, J lost 14 bases, and 17 bases lay in between. Looked up from germline, CDR1 is GTSNPN and CDR2 is SVGIG (reference sequence). CDR3 length: 13 residues. The DNA of the CDR3 is TGTGCCTGGAGTGTACGGGGGGTAGGGGGGGAGTTCTTC. Translated, it gives CAWSVRGVGGEFF.

The chain links TRBV11-2 to TRBJ2-7, with 10 bases that match TRBD2. The ends lost 1 base at V and 7 bases at J; junction bases unmatched: 10. The CDR3 totals 16 residues. The germline gives CDR1 SGHAT, CDR2 FQNNGV. CDR3 residues: CASSLGTSGTFGEQYF. The CDR3 DNA follows: TGTGCCAGCAGCTTAGGGACTAGCGGAACCTTCGGGGAGCAGTACTTC.

This chain joins TRBV19 and TRBJ2-7; D possibly corresponds to TRBD1 (5 bases). The ends were cut back, 9 bases at V and 0 bases at J, with 15 bases in the middle. Germline V lookup: CDR1 LNHDA, CDR2 SQIVND (reference sequence). CDR3 length equals 14 residues. The CDR3 protein is CASQQVASSYEQYF. The CDR3 nucleotides are TGTGCCAGCCAACAGGTGGCGAGCTCCTACGAGCAGTACTTC.

The gene calls are TRBV7-8 and TRBJ2-3; D might be TRBD1 (6 bases). Germline values: CDR1 SGHVS, CDR2 FQNEAQ. With 2 bases removed from V and 2 bases from J, the gap between germline ends came to 8 bases. This CDR3 is 14 amino acids long. CDR3 protein: CASSLRTVTDTQYF. In DNA, the CDR3 is TGTGCCAGCAGCTTAAGGACAGTCACAGATACGCAGTATTTT.